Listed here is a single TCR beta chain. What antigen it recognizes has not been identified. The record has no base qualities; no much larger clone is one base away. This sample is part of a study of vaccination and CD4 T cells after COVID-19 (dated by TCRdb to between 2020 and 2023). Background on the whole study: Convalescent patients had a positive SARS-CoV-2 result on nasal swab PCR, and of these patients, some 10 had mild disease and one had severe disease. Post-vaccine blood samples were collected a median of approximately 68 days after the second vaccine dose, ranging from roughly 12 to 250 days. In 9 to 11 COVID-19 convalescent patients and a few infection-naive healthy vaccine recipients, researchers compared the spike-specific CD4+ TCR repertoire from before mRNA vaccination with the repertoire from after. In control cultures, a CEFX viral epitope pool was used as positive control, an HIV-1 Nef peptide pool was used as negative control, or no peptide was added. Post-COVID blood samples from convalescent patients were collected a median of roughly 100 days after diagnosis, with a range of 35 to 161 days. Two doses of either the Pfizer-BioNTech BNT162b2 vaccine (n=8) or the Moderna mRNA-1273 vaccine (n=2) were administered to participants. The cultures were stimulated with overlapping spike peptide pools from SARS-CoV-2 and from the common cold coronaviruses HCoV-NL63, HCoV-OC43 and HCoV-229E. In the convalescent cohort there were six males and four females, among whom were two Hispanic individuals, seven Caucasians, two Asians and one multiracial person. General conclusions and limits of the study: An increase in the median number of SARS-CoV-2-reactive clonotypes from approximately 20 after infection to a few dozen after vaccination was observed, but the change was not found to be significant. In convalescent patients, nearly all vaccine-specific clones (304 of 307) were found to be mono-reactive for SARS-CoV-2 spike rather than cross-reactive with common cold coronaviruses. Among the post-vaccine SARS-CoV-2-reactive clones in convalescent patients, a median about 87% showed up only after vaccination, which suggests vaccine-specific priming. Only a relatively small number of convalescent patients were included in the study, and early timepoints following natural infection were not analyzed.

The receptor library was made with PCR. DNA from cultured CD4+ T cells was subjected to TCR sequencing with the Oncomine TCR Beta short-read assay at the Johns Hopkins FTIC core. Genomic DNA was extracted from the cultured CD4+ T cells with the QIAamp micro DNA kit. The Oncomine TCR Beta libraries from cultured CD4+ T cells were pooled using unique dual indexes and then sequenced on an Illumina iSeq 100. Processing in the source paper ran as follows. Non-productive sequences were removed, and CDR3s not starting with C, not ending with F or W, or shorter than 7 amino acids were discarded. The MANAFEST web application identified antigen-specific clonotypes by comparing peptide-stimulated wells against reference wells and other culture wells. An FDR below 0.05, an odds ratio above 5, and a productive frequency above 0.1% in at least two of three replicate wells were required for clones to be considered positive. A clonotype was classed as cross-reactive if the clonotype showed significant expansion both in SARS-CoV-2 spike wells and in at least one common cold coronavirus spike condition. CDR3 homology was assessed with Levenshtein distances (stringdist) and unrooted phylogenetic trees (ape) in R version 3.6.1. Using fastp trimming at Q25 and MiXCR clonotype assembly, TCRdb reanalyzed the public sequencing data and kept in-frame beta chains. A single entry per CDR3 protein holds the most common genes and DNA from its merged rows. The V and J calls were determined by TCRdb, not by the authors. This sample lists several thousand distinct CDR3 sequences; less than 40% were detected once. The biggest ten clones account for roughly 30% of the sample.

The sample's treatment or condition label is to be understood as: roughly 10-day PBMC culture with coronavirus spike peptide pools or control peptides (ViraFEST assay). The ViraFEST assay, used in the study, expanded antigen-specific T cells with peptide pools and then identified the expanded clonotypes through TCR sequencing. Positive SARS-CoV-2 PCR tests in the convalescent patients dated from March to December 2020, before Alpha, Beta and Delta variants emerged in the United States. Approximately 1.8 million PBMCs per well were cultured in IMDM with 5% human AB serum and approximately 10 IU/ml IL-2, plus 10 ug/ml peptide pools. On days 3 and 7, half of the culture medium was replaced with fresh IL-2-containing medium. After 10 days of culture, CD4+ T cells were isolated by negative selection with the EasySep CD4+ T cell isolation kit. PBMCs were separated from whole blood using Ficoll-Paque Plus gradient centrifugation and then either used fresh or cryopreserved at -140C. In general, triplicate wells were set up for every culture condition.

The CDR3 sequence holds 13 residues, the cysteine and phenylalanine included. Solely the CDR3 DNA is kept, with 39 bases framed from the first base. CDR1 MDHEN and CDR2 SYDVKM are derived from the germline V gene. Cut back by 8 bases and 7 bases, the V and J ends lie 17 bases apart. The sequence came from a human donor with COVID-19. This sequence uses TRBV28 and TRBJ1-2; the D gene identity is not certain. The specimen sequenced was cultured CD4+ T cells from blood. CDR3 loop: CASRPSGFLGYTF. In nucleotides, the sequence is TGTGCCAGCCGGCCCTCCGGATTCCTTGGCTACACCTTC.